This is a list of T cell receptor beta chains from one sample in a study of cytomegalovirus exposure and HLA in healthy donors. The repertoire was sequenced with immunoSEQ multiplex PCR; TCRdb's copy has only in-frame clones and lacks some. The table shows approximately 240,000 clones, with around four fifths occurring only once. The material sequenced was PBMCs. These TCRs come from a woman aged 60-75 years in good health and CMV-seropositive. The CDR3 runs from the conserved cysteine through the conserved F or W.

>TRBJ1-1|TRBV30
CACRGMNTEAFF
>TRBJ2-7|TRBV6-1
CASSEFEGGSYEQYF
>TRBJ1-4|TRBV10-1
CASSEEGGDEKLFF
>TRBJ2-2|TRBV5-1
CASSVTGSENTGELFF
>TRBJ2-1|TRBV7-2
CASSRIAGQLYNEQFF
>TRBJ1-2|TRBV5-1
CASSLLGEVSYGYTF
>TRBJ2-1|TRBV10-2
CASRDLTYNEQFF
>TRBJ2-3|TRBV5-1
CASSLEGQGIDTQYF
>TRBJ2-7|TRBV6-1
CASIRTSGSSYEQYF
>TRBJ1-2|TRBV7-2
CASSLDQLNGYTF
>TRBJ2-3|TRBV7-9
CASNRERTSGARGTQYF
>TRBJ1-1|TRBV7-9
CASSWVRDTEAFF
>TRBJ1-2|TRBV6-1
CASSGPGQVFRGYTF
>TRBJ2-7|TRBV19
CASSLLAGADYEQYF
>TRBJ2-3|TRBV30
CAWSVGSGLDTQYF